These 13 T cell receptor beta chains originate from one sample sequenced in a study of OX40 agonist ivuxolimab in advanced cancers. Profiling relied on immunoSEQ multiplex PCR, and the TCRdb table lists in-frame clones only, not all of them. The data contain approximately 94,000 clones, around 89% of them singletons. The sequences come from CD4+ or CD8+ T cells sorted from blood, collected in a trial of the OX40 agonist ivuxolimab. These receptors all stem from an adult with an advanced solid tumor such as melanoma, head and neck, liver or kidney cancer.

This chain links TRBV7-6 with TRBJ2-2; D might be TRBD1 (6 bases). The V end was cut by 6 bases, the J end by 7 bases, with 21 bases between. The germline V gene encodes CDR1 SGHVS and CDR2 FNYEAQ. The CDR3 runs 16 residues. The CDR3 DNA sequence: TGTGCCAGCAGTTTTCCCTCCGGGACAAGAATCGGGGAGCTGTTTTTT. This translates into CASSFPSGTRIGELFF.

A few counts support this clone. In nucleotides, the CDR3 is TGCGCCAGCAGTCAAGGAGGTATGGGCAATCAGCCCCAGCATTTT. Translation gives CASSQGGMGNQPQHF. This rearrangement joins TRBV5-1 to TRBJ1-5; D is unclear. The V end lost 5 bases, the J end lost 2 bases, and 14 bases lay between the germline ends. In germline, CDR1 is SGHRS, CDR2 YFSETQ. The CDR3 runs to 15 residues.

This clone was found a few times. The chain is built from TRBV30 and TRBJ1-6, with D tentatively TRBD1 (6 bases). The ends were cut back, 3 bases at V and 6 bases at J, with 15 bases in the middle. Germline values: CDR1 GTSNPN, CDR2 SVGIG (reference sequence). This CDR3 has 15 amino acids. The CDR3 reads CAWSLRGTGNSPLHF. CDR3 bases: TGTGCCTGGAGCCTCAGGGGAACGGGTAATTCACCCCTCCACTTT.

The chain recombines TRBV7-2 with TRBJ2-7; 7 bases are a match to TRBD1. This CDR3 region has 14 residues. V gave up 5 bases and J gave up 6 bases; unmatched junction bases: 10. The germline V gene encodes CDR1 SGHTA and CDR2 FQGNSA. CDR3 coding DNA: TGTGCCAGCAGCCCCAAGTGGGGACAGAGCGAGCAGTACTTC. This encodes CASSPKWGQSEQYF. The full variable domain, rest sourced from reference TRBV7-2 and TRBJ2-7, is GAGVSQSPSNKVTEKGKDVELRCDPISGHTALYWYRQSLGQGLEFLIYFQGNSAPDKSGLPSDRFSAERTGGSVSTLTIQRTQQEDSAVYLCASSPKWGQSEQYFGPGTRLTVT.

The CDR3 DNA follows: TGTGCCTGGAGTCGGGACAGCATGTTGGGAAACACCATATATTTT. It translates to CAWSRDSMLGNTIYF. The V gene is TRBV30, the J gene TRBJ1-3, with 7 bases matching TRBD1. With V trimmed by 2 bases and J by 4 bases, 8 bases remained unmatched. The CDR3 sequence is 15 residues long. Germline values: CDR1 GTSNPN, CDR2 SVGIG (reference sequence).

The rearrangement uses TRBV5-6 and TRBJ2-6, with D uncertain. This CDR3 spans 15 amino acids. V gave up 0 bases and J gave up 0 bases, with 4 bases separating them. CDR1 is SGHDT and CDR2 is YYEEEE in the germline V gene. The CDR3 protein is CASSLVGSGANVLTF. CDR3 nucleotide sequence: TGTGCCAGCAGCTTGGTAGGCTCTGGGGCCAACGTCCTGACTTTC.

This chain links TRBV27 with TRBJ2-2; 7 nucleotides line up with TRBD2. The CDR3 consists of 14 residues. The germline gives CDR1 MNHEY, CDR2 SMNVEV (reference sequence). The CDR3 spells CASRAGSNTGELFF. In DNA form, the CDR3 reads TGTGCGTCCCGAGCGGGGTCGAACACCGGGGAGCTGTTTTTT.

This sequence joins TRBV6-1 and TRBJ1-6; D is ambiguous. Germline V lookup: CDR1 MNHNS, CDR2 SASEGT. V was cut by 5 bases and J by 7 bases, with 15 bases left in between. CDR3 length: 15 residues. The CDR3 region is CASSRVVEGNSPLHF. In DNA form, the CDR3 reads TGTGCCAGCAGTCGGGTAGTGGAAGGGAATTCACCCCTCCACTTT.

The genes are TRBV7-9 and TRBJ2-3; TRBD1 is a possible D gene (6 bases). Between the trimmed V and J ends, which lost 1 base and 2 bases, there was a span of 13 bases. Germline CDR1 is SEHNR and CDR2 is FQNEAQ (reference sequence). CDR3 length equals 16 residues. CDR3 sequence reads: CASSLVRGPITDTQYF. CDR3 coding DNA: TGTGCCAGCAGCTTAGTCAGGGGCCCTATCACAGATACGCAGTATTTT. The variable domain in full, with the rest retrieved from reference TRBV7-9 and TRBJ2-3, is DTGVSQNPRHKITKRGQNVTFRCDPISEHNRLYWYRQTLGQGPEFLTYFQNEAQLEKSRLLSDRFSAERPKGSFSTLEIQRTEQGDSAMYLCASSLVRGPITDTQYFGPGTRLTVL.

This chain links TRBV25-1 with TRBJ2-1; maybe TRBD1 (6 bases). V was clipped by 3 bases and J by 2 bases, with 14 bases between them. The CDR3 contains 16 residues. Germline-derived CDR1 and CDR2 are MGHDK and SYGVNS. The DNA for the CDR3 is TGTGCCAGCAGTGATCGGGTCAGGGGAACCTACAATGAGCAGTTCTTC. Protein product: CASSDRVRGTYNEQFF.

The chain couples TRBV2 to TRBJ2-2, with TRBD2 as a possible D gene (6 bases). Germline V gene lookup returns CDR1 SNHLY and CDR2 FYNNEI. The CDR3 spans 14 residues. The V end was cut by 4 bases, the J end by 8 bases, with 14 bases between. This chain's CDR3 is CASSVIGRRGELFF. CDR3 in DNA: TGTGCCAGCAGTGTCATAGGGAGGCGGGGGGAGCTGTTTTTT.

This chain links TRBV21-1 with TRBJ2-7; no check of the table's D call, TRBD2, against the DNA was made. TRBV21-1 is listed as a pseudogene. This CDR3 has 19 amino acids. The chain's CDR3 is CASINPRTSGRATAYEQYF. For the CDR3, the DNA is TGTGCCAGCATCAACCCTCGGACTAGCGGGAGGGCCACGGCCTACGAGCAGTACTTC.

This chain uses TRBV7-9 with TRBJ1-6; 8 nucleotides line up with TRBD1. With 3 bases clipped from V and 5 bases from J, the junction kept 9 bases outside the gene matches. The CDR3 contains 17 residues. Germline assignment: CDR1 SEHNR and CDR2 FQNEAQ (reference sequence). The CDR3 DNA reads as TGTGCCAGCAGCTTCCCCACTAGACAGGGGAATAATTCACCCCTCCACTTT. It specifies CASSFPTRQGNNSPLHF.